The 8 T cell receptor beta chains given below trace back to one sample, sequenced in a study of metastatic and nonmetastatic thyroid tumors. Ahead of thyroid surgery, no patient had received treatment of any kind. TCRdb reprocessed the PCR reads using MiXCR. The sample records roughly 75,000 clones, 12% being singletons. The specimen sequenced was tumor tissue. The receptors come from a female donor with papillary thyroid cancer or a benign thyroid nodule (not recorded which). Some clones in this sample may be carry-over from other donors' samples.

With regard to this clone: A clone one base away is much larger, so this may be a read error. The chain employs TRBV5-4 and TRBJ1-2, with 7 bases identical to TRBD1. CDR1 and CDR2 from the germline V gene are SGHNT and YYREEE (reference sequence). CDR3 length: 15 residues. CDR3 protein: CASSSNRGIDYCYTF. CDR3 coding DNA: TGTGCCAGCAGCTCCAACAGGGGCATTGACTATTGCTACACCTTC.

Note on this clone: A read error may explain this, as a much larger clone is one base away. The chain joins TRBV20-1 to TRBJ2-7; weak D call: TRBD2 (5 bases). CDR1 is DFQATT and CDR2 is SNEGSKA in the germline V gene (reference sequence). V shed 6 bases and J shed 2 bases, with 26 bases lying between them. The CDR3 runs to 17 residues. The CDR3 nucleotides read TGCAGTGCCCACCTTCTTGGATTAGCGAGCGTGCCCTACGAGCAGTACTTC. It encodes CSAHLLGLASVPYEQYF.

With respect to this clone: This may be a read error, as it is one base from a much larger clone. The chain is built from TRBV6-2 or TRBV6-3 and TRBJ2-4; no clear D gene. Trimming left V 7 bases short and J 8 bases short, with 15 bases between. This CDR3 is 13 amino acids long. Germline CDR1 MNHEY, CDR2 SVGEGT. CDR3 coding DNA: TGTGCCAGCACCTCAGTGCTTAGGGACATTCAGTACTTC. Encoded protein: CASTSVLRDIQYF.

This clone was seen repeatedly, ten times or more. The DNA of the CDR3 is TGTGCCAGCAGTTTAACGGACCCAGCCTACAATGAGCAGTTCTTC. This gives the protein CASSLTDPAYNEQFF. The chain employs TRBV28 and TRBJ2-1; D gene ambiguous. Trimming took 2 bases from V and 2 from J, leaving 10 bases between them. This CDR3 region has 15 residues. From germline, CDR1 is MDHEN and CDR2 SYDVKM.

On this clone itself: This could be a read error, since a much larger clone is one nucleotide away. The chain is built from TRBV24-1 and TRBJ1-1, with TRBD1 as a possible D gene (5 bases). Germline V gives CDR1 KGHDR, CDR2 SFDVKD. The CDR3 covers 12 residues. V shed 4 bases and J shed 13 bases, with 15 bases lying between them. The CDR3 region is CATSDEDSRVFF. The DNA for the CDR3 is TGTGCCACCAGTGACGAAGACAGTCGGGTTTTCTTT.

This clone was observed many times. V and J are TRBV6-1 and TRBJ1-1; D uncertain. Germline CDR1 and CDR2: MNHNS and SASEGT. The CDR3 has 15 residues. Between the trimmed V and J ends, which lost 0 bases and 4 bases, there was a span of 12 bases. CDR3 nucleotides: TGTGCCAGCAGTGAAGCAAAGGACGGAGGCACTGAAGCTTTCTTT. Translation: CASSEAKDGGTEAFF.

Many counts were recorded for this clone. This CDR3 reads CASSAHGTGGIVTEAFF. CDR3 coding DNA: TGTGCCAGCAGCGCCCACGGGACAGGGGGAATCGTCACTGAAGCTTTCTTT. The chain carries TRBV9 and TRBJ1-1; 11 bases line up with TRBD1. The CDR3 is 17 residues long. V gave up 3 bases and J gave up 4 bases; unmatched junction bases: 11. The germline gives CDR1 SGDLS, CDR2 YYNGEE.

The table lists this clone with many counts. The V and J genes are TRBV6-4 and TRBJ2-3, with D tentatively TRBD2 (5 bases). This CDR3 has 15 amino acids. The germline gives CDR1 MRHNA, CDR2 SNTAGT. The V end was cut by 0 bases, the J end by 1 base, with 8 bases between. CDR3 amino acids: CASSDSSDGTDTQYF. The CDR3 nucleotides read TGTGCCAGCAGTGACTCTAGCGACGGCACAGATACGCAGTATTTT.